The clone carrying this T cell receptor (beta chain) turned up a few times. The antigen remains undetermined. Any gene name here is a mouse gene name. The CDR3 is cut off 1 residue early in the read; its end comes from the germline J gene. The sample belongs to a study of tissue T cells after allogeneic stem cell transplantation. Study-level points and caveats: Tissue-detected TCR repertoire was only partly captured by blood and spleen T cells. Limitations included a small, clinically heterogeneous cohort and limited sampling depth.

The assay was immunoSEQ multiplex PCR, and TCRdb's table has in-frame clones only and misses some. The table records about 2,000 clones, roughly 54% of them present only once. The length of the CDR3 is 14 residues. Trimming took 4 bases from V and 7 from J; bases not matched to a gene: 5. CDR1 is KGHPV and CDR2 is FQNQEV in the germline V gene (reference sequence). Noted time point: mouse harvest day 7 after allogeneic transplant. The graft held 10^6 splenic CD5+ T cells and 10^7 T-cell-depleted bone marrow cells. B6 (H2b) cells into BALB/c (H2d) mice; tissues taken at day 7 or 14. Sequencing input: spleen. This receptor was obtained from a female BALB/c mouse given C57BL/6 T cells with graft-versus-host disease after an allogeneic hematopoietic cell transplant. This chain connects TRBV26 to TRBJ1-5; TRBD1 agrees at 9 bases. The CDR3 here is CASSPQGARQAPLF. The part of the CDR3 DNA that was read is TGTGCCAGCAGTCCACAGGGGGCTCGGCAGGCTCCGCTT.